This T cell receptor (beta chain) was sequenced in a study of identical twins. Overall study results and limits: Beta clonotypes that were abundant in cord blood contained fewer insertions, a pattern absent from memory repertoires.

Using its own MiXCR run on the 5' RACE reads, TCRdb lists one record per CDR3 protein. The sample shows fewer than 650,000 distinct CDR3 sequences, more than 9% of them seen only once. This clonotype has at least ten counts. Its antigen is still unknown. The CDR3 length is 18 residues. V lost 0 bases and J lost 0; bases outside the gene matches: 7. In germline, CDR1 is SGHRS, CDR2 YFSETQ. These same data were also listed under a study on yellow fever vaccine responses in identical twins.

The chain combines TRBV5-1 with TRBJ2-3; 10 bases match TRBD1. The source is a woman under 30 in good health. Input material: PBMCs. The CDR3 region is CASSLDGTGVSSTDTQYF. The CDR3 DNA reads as TGCGCCAGCAGCTTGGATGGGACAGGGGTTAGTAGCACAGATACGCAGTATTTT.